Listed below are T cell receptor beta chains from one sample, sequenced in a study of shared clonotypes between healthy human individuals. Measured with immunoSEQ multiplex PCR; TCRdb has only the in-frame clones, and not every one. The table has 470,000 or so clones, 65% to 85% seen once; the top ten hold roughly an eighth. Material for sequencing was PBMCs. The receptor set was obtained from a woman aged 40 to 55 in good health. Some clones in this sample may be carry-over from other donors' samples. Each CDR3 is given with its conserved first and last residue. The D gene is left open where the match is weak. The listing skips clone size in some rows; elsewhere it reads once, few, many or a size class.

v_call	d_call	clone_size	j_call	cdr3_length	cdr3_aa	cdr3_nt
TRBV7-9	NA	NA	TRBJ2-7	12	CASSSDYPGQYF	TGTGCCAGCAGCTCAGACTACCCCGGGCAGTACTTC
TRBV27	TRBD2	NA	TRBJ2-3	15	CASSLGTRGTDTQYF	TGTGCCAGCAGCCTTGGGACTAGGGGTACAGATACGCAGTATTTT
TRBV7-9	NA	NA	TRBJ2-6	14	CASSLRGAANVLTF	TGTGCCAGCAGCTTAAGGGGTGCGGCCAACGTCCTGACTTTC
TRBV5-1	NA	NA	TRBJ1-4	14	CASSYGGTNEKLFF	TGCGCCAGCAGTTATGGTGGAACTAATGAAAAACTGTTTTTT
TRBV5-1	NA	once	TRBJ2-7	10	CASSLSEQYF	TGCGCCAGCAGCTTGTCTGAGCAGTACTTC
TRBV5-4	NA	NA	TRBJ2-1	13	CASSPTPSDEQFF	TGTGCCAGCAGCCCCACCCCAAGCGATGAGCAGTTCTTC
TRBV5-6	TRBD2	NA	TRBJ2-1	14	CASSPGTNYNEQFF	TGTGCCAGCAGCCCCGGGACTAACTACAATGAGCAGTTCTTC
TRBV7-3	TRBD2	NA	TRBJ2-7	17	CASSQTGTSGRNTEQYF	TGTGCCAGCAGCCAAACTGGGACTAGCGGGAGAAATACCGAGCAGTACTTC
TRBV28	NA	NA	TRBJ2-2	15	CASRNLGVIRGELFF	TGTGCCAGCCGTAACCTAGGAGTAATTCGGGGGGAGCTGTTTTTT
TRBV19	TRBD2	few	TRBJ2-3	14	CASSTRTSMHTQYF	TGTGCCAGTAGTACCCGGACTAGCATGCATACGCAGTATTTT